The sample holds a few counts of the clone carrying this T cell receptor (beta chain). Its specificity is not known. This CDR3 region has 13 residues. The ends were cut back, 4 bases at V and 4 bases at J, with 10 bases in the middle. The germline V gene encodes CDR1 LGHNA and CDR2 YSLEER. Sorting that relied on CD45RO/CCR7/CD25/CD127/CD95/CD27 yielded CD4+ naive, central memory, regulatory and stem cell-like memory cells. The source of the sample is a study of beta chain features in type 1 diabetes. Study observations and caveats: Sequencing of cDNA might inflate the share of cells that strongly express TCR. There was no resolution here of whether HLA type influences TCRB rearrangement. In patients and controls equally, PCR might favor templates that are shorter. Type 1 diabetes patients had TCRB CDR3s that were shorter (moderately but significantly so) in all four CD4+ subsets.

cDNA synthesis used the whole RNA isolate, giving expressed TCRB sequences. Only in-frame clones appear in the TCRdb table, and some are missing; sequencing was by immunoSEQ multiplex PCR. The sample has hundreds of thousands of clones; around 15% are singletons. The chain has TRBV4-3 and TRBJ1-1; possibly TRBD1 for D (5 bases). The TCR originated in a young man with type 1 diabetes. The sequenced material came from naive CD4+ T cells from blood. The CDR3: CASSPPGTTEAFF. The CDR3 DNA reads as TGCGCCAGCAGCCCCCCGGGGACCACTGAAGCTTTCTTT.